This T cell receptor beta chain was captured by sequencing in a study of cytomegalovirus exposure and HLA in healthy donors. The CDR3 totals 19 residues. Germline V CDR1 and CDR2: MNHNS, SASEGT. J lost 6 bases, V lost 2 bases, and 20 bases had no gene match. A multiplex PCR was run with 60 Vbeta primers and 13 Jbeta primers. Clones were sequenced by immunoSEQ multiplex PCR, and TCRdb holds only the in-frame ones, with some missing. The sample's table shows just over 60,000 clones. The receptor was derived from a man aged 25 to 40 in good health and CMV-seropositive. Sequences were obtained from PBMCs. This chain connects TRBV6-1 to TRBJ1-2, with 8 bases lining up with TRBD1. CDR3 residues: CASSERGQGSSHEMDGYTF. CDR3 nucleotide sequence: TGTGCCAGCAGTGAACGAGGACAGGGATCTTCGCACGAAATGGATGGCTACACCTTC.